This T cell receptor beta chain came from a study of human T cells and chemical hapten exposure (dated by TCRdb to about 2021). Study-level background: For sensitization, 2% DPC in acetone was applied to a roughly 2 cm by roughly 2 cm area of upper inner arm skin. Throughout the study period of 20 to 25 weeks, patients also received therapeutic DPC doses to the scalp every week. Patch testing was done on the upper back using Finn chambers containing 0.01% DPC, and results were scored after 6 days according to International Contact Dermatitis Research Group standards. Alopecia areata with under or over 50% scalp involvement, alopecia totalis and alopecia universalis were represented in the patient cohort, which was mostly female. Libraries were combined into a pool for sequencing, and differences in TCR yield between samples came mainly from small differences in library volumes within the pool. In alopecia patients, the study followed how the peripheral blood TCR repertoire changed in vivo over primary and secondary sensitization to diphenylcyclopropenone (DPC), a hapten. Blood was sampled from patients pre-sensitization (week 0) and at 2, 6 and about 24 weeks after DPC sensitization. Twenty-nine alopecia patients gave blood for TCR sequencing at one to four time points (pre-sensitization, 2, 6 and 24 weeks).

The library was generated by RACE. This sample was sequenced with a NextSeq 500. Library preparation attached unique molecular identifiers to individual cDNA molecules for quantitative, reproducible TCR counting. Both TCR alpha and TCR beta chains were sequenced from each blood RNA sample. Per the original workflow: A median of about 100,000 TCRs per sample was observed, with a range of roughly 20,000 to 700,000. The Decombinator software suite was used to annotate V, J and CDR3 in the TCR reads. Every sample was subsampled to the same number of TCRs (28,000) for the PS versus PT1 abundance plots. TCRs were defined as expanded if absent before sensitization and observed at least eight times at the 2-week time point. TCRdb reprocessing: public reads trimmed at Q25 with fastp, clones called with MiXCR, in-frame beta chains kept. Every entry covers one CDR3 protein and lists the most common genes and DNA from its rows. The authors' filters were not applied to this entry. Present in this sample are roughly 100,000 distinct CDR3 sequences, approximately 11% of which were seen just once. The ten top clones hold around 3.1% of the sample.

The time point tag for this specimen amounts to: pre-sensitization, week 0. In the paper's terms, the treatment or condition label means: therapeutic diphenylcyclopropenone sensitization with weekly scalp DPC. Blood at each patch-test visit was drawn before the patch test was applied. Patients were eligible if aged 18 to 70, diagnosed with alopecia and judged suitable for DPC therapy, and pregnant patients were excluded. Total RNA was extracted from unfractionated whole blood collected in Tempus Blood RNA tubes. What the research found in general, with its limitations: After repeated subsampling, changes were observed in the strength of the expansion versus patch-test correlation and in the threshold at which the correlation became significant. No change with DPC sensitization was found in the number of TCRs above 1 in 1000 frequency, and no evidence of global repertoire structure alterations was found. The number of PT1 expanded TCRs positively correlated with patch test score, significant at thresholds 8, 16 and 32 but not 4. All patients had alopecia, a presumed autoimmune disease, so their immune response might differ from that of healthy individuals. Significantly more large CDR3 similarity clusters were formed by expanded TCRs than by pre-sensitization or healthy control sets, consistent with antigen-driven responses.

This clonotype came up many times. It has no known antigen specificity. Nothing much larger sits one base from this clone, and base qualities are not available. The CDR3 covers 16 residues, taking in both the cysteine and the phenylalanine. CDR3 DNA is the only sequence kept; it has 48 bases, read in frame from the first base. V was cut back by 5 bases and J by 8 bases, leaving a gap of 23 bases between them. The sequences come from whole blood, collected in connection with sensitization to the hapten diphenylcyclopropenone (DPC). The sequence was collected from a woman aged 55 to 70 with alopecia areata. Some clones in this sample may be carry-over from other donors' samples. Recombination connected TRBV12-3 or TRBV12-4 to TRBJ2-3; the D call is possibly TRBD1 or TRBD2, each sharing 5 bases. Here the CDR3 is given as CASSPPRDQHSGTQYF. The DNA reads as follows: TGTGCCAGCAGTCCTCCCCGGGACCAGCATTCGGGTACGCAGTATTTT.